Following are 9 T cell receptor beta chains from one sample sequenced in a study of OX40 agonist ivuxolimab in advanced cancers. Sequencing was performed with immunoSEQ multiplex PCR; in TCRdb, only in-frame clones are kept and a portion is missing. The sample has roughly 68,000 clones, roughly 85% seen once. The sequenced sample was CD4+ or CD8+ T cells sorted from blood, obtained in a trial of the OX40 agonist ivuxolimab. The receptors were gathered from an adult with an advanced solid tumor such as melanoma, head and neck, liver or kidney cancer.

This chain connects TRBV12-5 to TRBJ2-7; 8 bases agree with TRBD1. The CDR3 runs 15 residues. After removal of 5 bases from V and 2 bases from J, the junction contained 8 bases not matched to a gene. Germline CDR1 reads LGHNT; CDR2 reads FRNRAP. The CDR3: CASGGTGSRAYEQYF. DNA of the CDR3: TGTGCTAGTGGTGGGACAGGTAGCAGGGCCTACGAGCAGTACTTC.

The rearrangement links TRBV28 to TRBJ1-5, with D possibly being TRBD1 (5 bases). Germline V gene sequence: CDR1 MDHEN, CDR2 SYDVKM. The CDR3 spans 16 residues. Trimming removed 7 bases from V and 1 base from J, with 17 bases in between. CDR3 region: CASIEGTGKSNQPQHF. The CDR3 region has the DNA TGTGCCAGCATCGAGGGGACTGGAAAGAGCAATCAGCCCCAGCATTTT.

The genes are TRBV5-4 and TRBJ1-2; 8 positions agree with TRBD1. CDR1 SGHNT and CDR2 YYREEE come from the germline V gene (reference sequence). The CDR3 spans 14 residues. J lost 4 bases, V lost 3 bases, and 5 bases had no gene match. CDR3 nucleotide sequence: TGTGCCAGCAGCTGGACAGGGACAGCCTATGGCTACACCTTC. It specifies CASSWTGTAYGYTF.

This chain connects TRBV7-7 to TRBJ2-7; D gene ambiguous. V lost 4 bases, J lost 6 bases, and 13 bases lay in between. This CDR3 has 13 amino acids. Germline V lookup: CDR1 SSHAT, CDR2 FNYEAQ (reference sequence). The CDR3 bases are TGTGCCAGCAGCTCACAGAGTACGTCCGAGCAGTACTTC. Encoded protein: CASSSQSTSEQYF.

The rearrangement links TRBV2 to TRBJ1-1; 9 bases are a match to TRBD1. The germline V gene encodes CDR1 SNHLY and CDR2 FYNNEI. Trimming at V came to 6 bases and at J to 0 bases, leaving 5 bases not matched to a gene. The CDR3 has 15 amino acids. The CDR3 DNA is TGTGCCAGCAGGCTGGACAGGGGATTGAACACTGAAGCTTTCTTT. This codes for CASRLDRGLNTEAFF.

V usage is TRBV5-1 and J usage is TRBJ1-4; TRBD1 might be the D (5 bases). Germline V gene sequence: CDR1 SGHRS, CDR2 YFSETQ. V shed 0 bases and J shed 3 bases, with 12 bases lying between them. This CDR3 region has 16 residues. The CDR3 nucleotides read TGCGCCAGCAGCTTGGGACGCCAGGGCCCTAATGAAAAACTGTTTTTT. As protein: CASSLGRQGPNEKLFF. Based on the CDR3 plus reference TRBV5-1 and TRBJ1-4, the full variable domain is KAGVTQTPRYLIKTRGQQVTLSCSPISGHRSVSWYQQTPGQGLQFLFEYFSETQRNKGNFPGRFSGRQFSNSRSEMNVSTLELGDSALYLCASSLGRQGPNEKLFFGSGTQLSVL.

The genes are TRBV19 and TRBJ2-3; 9 nucleotides agree with TRBD1. Germline CDR1 is LNHDA and CDR2 is SQIVND (reference sequence). The junction had 3 bases not matched to a gene; V was cut back by 3 bases and J by 2 bases. The CDR3 sequence is 15 residues long. The CDR3 spells CASSMGQGYTDTQYF. In DNA, the CDR3 is TGTGCCAGTAGTATGGGACAGGGATACACAGATACGCAGTATTTT. Filled out from reference TRBV19 and TRBJ2-3, the complete variable domain reads DGGITQSPKYLFRKEGQNVTLSCEQNLNHDAMYWYRQDPGQGLRLIYYSQIVNDFQKGDIAEGYSVSREKKESFPLTVTSAQKNPTAFYLCASSMGQGYTDTQYFGPGTRLTVL.

The chain employs TRBV27 and TRBJ1-6; 7 bases are a match to TRBD1. Germline CDR1 reads MNHEY; CDR2 reads SMNVEV (reference sequence). The ends lost 6 bases at V and 8 bases at J; junction bases unmatched: 10. This CDR3 spans 15 amino acids. CDR3 amino acids: CASSPGAGGDSPLHF. The CDR3 region has the DNA TGTGCCAGCAGCCCCGGGGCAGGGGGAGATTCACCCCTCCACTTT.

This chain uses TRBV19 with TRBJ1-4; possible D gene TRBD1, 5 bases. The CDR3 totals 14 residues. The V gene's germline CDR1 is LNHDA and CDR2 SQIVND (reference sequence). Trimming stripped 5 bases from V and 7 bases from J, with 14 bases between. The CDR3 loop is CASSRQVGGEKLFF. CDR3 DNA sequence: TGTGCCAGTAGTCGTCAGGTGGGGGGTGAAAAACTGTTTTTT.